This is a list of T cell receptor beta chains from one sample in a study of identifying expanded T cells in peripheral blood. Clones were sequenced by immunoSEQ multiplex PCR, and TCRdb holds only the in-frame ones, with some missing. Of tens of thousands of clones listed, about 85% were seen once; the top ten hold about 18%. The sequenced sample was blood. The receptors here all came from a person aged 18 to 75 in good health. The CDR3 runs from the conserved cysteine through the conserved F or W. A D gene is named only where the DNA matches it firmly. Some rows have no size entry. The others give once, few or many, or a class for an expanded clone.

D: TRBD1
J: TRBJ1-1
V: TRBV19
size: NA
DNA: TGTGCCAGTAGTTCGACAGGGGTGGGCACTGAAGCTTTCTTT
CDR3: CASSSTGVGTEAFF

D: NA
J: TRBJ2-3
V: TRBV7-2
size: NA
DNA: TGTGCCAGCAGCTTATACCCTACAGATACGCAGTATTTT
CDR3: CASSLYPTDTQYF

D: NA
J: TRBJ1-1
V: TRBV5-4
size: NA
DNA: TGTGCCAGCAGTTTCGACAGACTTGAAGCTTTCTTT
CDR3: CASSFDRLEAFF

D: TRBD1
J: TRBJ1-4
V: TRBV28
size: once
DNA: TGTGCCAGCAGTTCCTTGGACAGGGTATCAGGTGAAAAACTGTTTTTT
CDR3: CASSSLDRVSGEKLFF

D: TRBD1
J: TRBJ2-7
V: TRBV5-1
size: once
DNA: TGCGCCAGCAGCTCGGGACAGTCCTTGGACGAGCAGTACTTC
CDR3: CASSSGQSLDEQYF

D: NA
J: TRBJ1-2
V: TRBV15
size: NA
DNA: TGTGCCACCAGCAGAGAAAGATGGGGGTCTAATGGCTACACCTTC
CDR3: CATSRERWGSNGYTF

D: TRBD1
J: TRBJ2-5
V: TRBV2
size: NA
DNA: TGTGCCAGCATGGAGACAGGGGCGGGGACCCAGTACTTC
CDR3: CASMETGAGTQYF

D: NA
J: TRBJ2-1
V: TRBV13
size: NA
DNA: TGTGCCAGCAGCTTAGGGACCCTTGCGGGCCGCTCCTACAATGAGCAGTTCTTC
CDR3: CASSLGTLAGRSYNEQFF

D: NA
J: TRBJ1-2
V: TRBV5-4
size: once
DNA: TGTGCCAGCAGCTTGGGGAGATATGGCTACACCTTC
CDR3: CASSLGRYGYTF

D: NA
J: TRBJ2-7
V: TRBV29-1
size: NA
DNA: TGCAGCGTGAGGCCGGGACAATCCTACGAGCAGTACTTC
CDR3: CSVRPGQSYEQYF

D: NA
J: TRBJ2-7
V: TRBV5-4
size: NA
DNA: TGTGCCAGCAGCTTGGCCCGACCTCGGGGTCCCTACGAGCAGTACTTC
CDR3: CASSLARPRGPYEQYF

D: TRBD1
J: TRBJ1-2
V: TRBV18
size: NA
DNA: TGTGCCAGCTCACCCCTGGACAGGATCAACTATGGCTACACCTTC
CDR3: CASSPLDRINYGYTF

D: TRBD2
J: TRBJ2-1
V: TRBV10-3
size: NA
DNA: TGTGCCATCAGCAGCGGGGGTCCGAGGTCCTACAATGAGCAGTTCTTC
CDR3: CAISSGGPRSYNEQFF

D: NA
J: TRBJ2-2
V: TRBV2
size: NA
DNA: TGTGCCAGCAGCCGACAACCGGGTAGGGCCGGGGAGCTGTTTTTT
CDR3: CASSRQPGRAGELFF

D: TRBD1
J: TRBJ2-7
V: TRBV7-8
size: NA
DNA: TGTGCCAGCAGCCCAGTCGACAGGGCAGGGTACGAGCAGTACTTC
CDR3: CASSPVDRAGYEQYF

D: NA
J: TRBJ2-7
V: TRBV11-3
size: NA
DNA: TGTGCCAGCAGCGTCCGTCGGGAGCAGTACTTC
CDR3: CASSVRREQYF

D: NA
J: TRBJ1-5
V: TRBV4-2
size: NA
DNA: TGTGCCAGCAGCCTTAGAGGGATGGATCAGCCCCAGCATTTT
CDR3: CASSLRGMDQPQHF

D: NA
J: TRBJ2-7
V: TRBV6-1
size: NA
DNA: TGTGCCAGCAGTGTTGAGGGATACGAGCAGTACTTC
CDR3: CASSVEGYEQYF

D: NA
J: TRBJ1-2
V: TRBV12-5
size: NA
DNA: TGTGCTAGTGGTTTGTCCCGGGGGGGTCAATCTGGCTACACCTTC
CDR3: CASGLSRGGQSGYTF

D: TRBD1
J: TRBJ2-7
V: TRBV7-2
size: NA
DNA: TGTGCCAGCAGTCGACAGGGAAGGGACCCTCCCTACGAGCAGTACTTC
CDR3: CASSRQGRDPPYEQYF

D: TRBD1
J: TRBJ1-2
V: TRBV19
size: NA
DNA: TGTGCCAGTAGCCGCGGACAGGGGGAGTATGGCTACACCTTC
CDR3: CASSRGQGEYGYTF

D: NA
J: TRBJ2-3
V: TRBV6-5
size: NA
DNA: TGTGCCAGCAGTTACTCTGGCGGCAGTGGGACAGATACGCAGTATTTT
CDR3: CASSYSGGSGTDTQYF

D: NA
J: TRBJ1-1
V: TRBV6-1
size: NA
DNA: TGTGCCAGCACCCGGGCCGGTTTGAACACTGAAGCTTTCTTT
CDR3: CASTRAGLNTEAFF

D: NA
J: TRBJ2-7
V: TRBV7-2
size: NA
DNA: TGTGCCAGCAGCTTAGGCGGGGACAGCTACGAGCAGTACTTC
CDR3: CASSLGGDSYEQYF

D: NA
J: TRBJ2-1
V: TRBV19
size: NA
DNA: TGTGCCAGTAGTGTAGTGAGCTCCTACAATGAGCAGTTCTTC
CDR3: CASSVVSSYNEQFF

D: TRBD1
J: TRBJ2-6
V: TRBV5-1
size: NA
DNA: TGCGCCAGCAGCTTTGGGACAGGGGGTAACTCTGGGGCCAACGTCCTGACTTTC
CDR3: CASSFGTGGNSGANVLTF

D: TRBD1
J: TRBJ1-1
V: TRBV9
size: NA
DNA: TGTGCCAGCAGCACCGGGACAGGGGATGAAGCTTTCTTT
CDR3: CASSTGTGDEAFF

D: TRBD2
J: TRBJ2-1
V: TRBV7-9
size: NA
DNA: TGTGCCAGCAGCCGCGGGAGGGCATCCTACAATGAGCAGTTCTTC
CDR3: CASSRGRASYNEQFF

D: TRBD1
J: TRBJ2-2
V: TRBV7-6
size: NA
DNA: TGTGCCAGCAGCACACGGTCCGGGACAGGGGAGATCGGGGAGCTGTTTTTT
CDR3: CASSTRSGTGEIGELFF

D: TRBD2
J: TRBJ2-1
V: TRBV9
size: NA
DNA: TGTGCCAGCAGCGTAAGGACTAGCGGGAGACCCGACGACAATGAGCAGTTCTTC
CDR3: CASSVRTSGRPDDNEQFF

D: NA
J: TRBJ2-2
V: TRBV5-6
size: once
DNA: TGTGCCAGCAGCGAAGGGTACACCGGGGAGCTGTTTTTT
CDR3: CASSEGYTGELFF

D: NA
J: TRBJ1-2
V: TRBV6-1
size: NA
DNA: TGTGCCAGCAGTGAAGCCATCTATGGCTACACCTTC
CDR3: CASSEAIYGYTF

D: NA
J: TRBJ1-3
V: TRBV30
size: NA
DNA: TGTGCCTGGAGTGTAAAAGGGTCTGGAAACACCATATATTTT
CDR3: CAWSVKGSGNTIYF

D: NA
J: TRBJ1-1
V: TRBV7-6
size: NA
DNA: TGTGCCAGCAGCTTAGCTGGGGGGCAGGGTTCGGCTTTCTTT
CDR3: CASSLAGGQGSAFF

D: TRBD2
J: TRBJ2-1
V: TRBV7-3
size: NA
DNA: TGTGCCAGCAGCCCCAGCCCGGGAGGGGAACAGTTCTTC
CDR3: CASSPSPGGEQFF

D: NA
J: TRBJ2-7
V: TRBV11-2
size: NA
DNA: TGTGCCAGCAGCTTCAGAAAGGGGGGATACGAGCAGTACTTC
CDR3: CASSFRKGGYEQYF

D: NA
J: TRBJ2-2
V: TRBV21-1
size: NA
DNA: TGTGCCAGCAGCCGGGGTCTGGACAGGGGGCAGGGAACCGGGGAGCTGTTTTTT
CDR3: CASSRGLDRGQGTGELFF

D: NA
J: TRBJ1-4
V: TRBV7-2
size: NA
DNA: TGTGCCAGCAGCTTAGGACTGGGTCGGAAGGAAAAACTGTTTTTT
CDR3: CASSLGLGRKEKLFF

D: NA
J: TRBJ1-2
V: TRBV6-1
size: few
DNA: TGTGCCAGCAGTGAAGCGCCGGACAGACGATTCTATGGCTACACCTTC
CDR3: CASSEAPDRRFYGYTF

D: TRBD2
J: TRBJ2-7
V: TRBV5-6
size: once
DNA: TGTGCCAGCAGCTTATCCACTAGCGGGAGTTCCTACGAGCAGTACTTC
CDR3: CASSLSTSGSSYEQYF